The rows below give T cell receptor beta chains drawn from one sample of a study of blood T cell repertoires in COVID-19. The protocol was immunoSEQ multiplex PCR, while the TCRdb copy is restricted to in-frame clones and leaves out a portion. The sample records around 300,000 clones, roughly nine tenths being singletons. Sequencing input: PBMCs or T cells enriched from blood (not recorded which). The receptors originated from a woman aged 40 to 55 who had recovered from COVID-19. CDR3s include the opening cysteine and the closing phenylalanine or tryptophan. A D gene is named only where the DNA matches it firmly. A row's size may be missing; if present it is once, few, many or a size class.

v_call	clone_size	d_call	j_call	cdr3_aa	cdr3_nt
TRBV9	NA	NA	TRBJ1-2	CASSVGRRMGYGYTF	TGTGCCAGCAGCGTAGGAAGGAGAATGGGCTATGGCTACACCTTC
TRBV6-6	NA	NA	TRBJ1-5	CASSLGGNNQPQHF	TGTGCCAGCAGTTTAGGGGGTAACAATCAGCCCCAGCATTTT
TRBV4-1	NA	NA	TRBJ1-5	CASSLTGVANQPQHF	TGCGCCAGCAGCCTAACCGGGGTCGCCAATCAGCCCCAGCATTTT
TRBV5-1	NA	TRBD1	TRBJ2-3	CASSQSPGQGRTDTQYF	TGCGCCAGCAGTCAGTCCCCGGGACAGGGGCGCACAGATACGCAGTATTTT
TRBV4-1	NA	TRBD1	TRBJ2-5	CASSQEDRGQETQYF	TGCGCCAGCAGCCAAGAGGACAGGGGACAAGAGACCCAGTACTTC
TRBV27	NA	TRBD2	TRBJ2-2	CASTWGLLTGDGELFF	TGTGCCAGTACTTGGGGACTATTGACGGGAGACGGGGAGCTGTTTTTT
TRBV7-6	NA	NA	TRBJ1-3	CASSLHQGVGNTIYF	TGTGCCAGCAGCCTCCACCAAGGGGTGGGAAACACCATATATTTT
TRBV5-5	NA	TRBD1	TRBJ2-2	CASRGTGRNTGELFF	TGTGCCAGCAGAGGGACAGGGAGGAACACCGGGGAGCTGTTTTTT
TRBV19	once	TRBD2	TRBJ2-7	CASSMVGGTTYEQYF	TGTGCCAGTAGTATGGTCGGGGGGACGACCTACGAGCAGTACTTC
TRBV5-1	NA	TRBD1	TRBJ1-2	CASSPGQTYGYTF	TGCGCCAGCAGCCCGGGACAGACCTATGGCTACACCTTC
TRBV5-1	NA	NA	TRBJ1-3	CASAGGSGHSGNTIYF	TGCGCCAGCGCGGGAGGGTCAGGACACTCTGGAAACACCATATATTTT
TRBV6-1	NA	NA	TRBJ1-5	CASSEEAGLSNQPQHF	TGTGCCAGCAGTGAAGAAGCAGGGCTTAGCAATCAGCCCCAGCATTTT
TRBV27	NA	TRBD1	TRBJ1-6	CASSSGGLNNSPLHF	TGTGCCAGCAGTTCAGGGGGACTGAACAATTCACCCCTCCACTTT
TRBV30	NA	NA	TRBJ1-5	CAWIHPGQGIQPQHF	TGTGCCTGGATTCATCCTGGGCAGGGTATTCAGCCCCAGCATTTT
TRBV11-2	NA	TRBD2	TRBJ2-5	CASSSGLVVWETQYF	TGTGCCAGCAGCTCGGGACTAGTTGTTTGGGAGACCCAGTACTTC
TRBV30	NA	TRBD1	TRBJ2-2	CAWFGRQGYAGELFF	TGTGCCTGGTTTGGGAGACAGGGGTACGCCGGGGAGCTGTTTTTT
TRBV29-1	NA	NA	TRBJ1-3	CSADRLPESSGNTIYF	TGCAGCGCCGATCGCCTCCCGGAGAGCTCTGGAAACACCATATATTTT
TRBV11-3	NA	TRBD1	TRBJ1-1	CASSGRGRGTEAFF	TGTGCCAGCAGTGGAAGGGGGCGAGGGACTGAAGCTTTCTTT
TRBV30	NA	TRBD2	TRBJ2-7	CAWSGNLVRGRGKNEQYF	TGTGCCTGGAGTGGAAACTTAGTTCGCGGGAGAGGGAAAAACGAGCAGTACTTC
TRBV9	NA	NA	TRBJ2-6	CASSVVGQPGSGANVLTF	TGTGCCAGCAGCGTAGTCGGACAGCCAGGTTCTGGGGCCAACGTCCTGACTTTC
TRBV2	NA	NA	TRBJ1-1	CASSQTGTPNTEAFF	TGTGCCAGCAGTCAGACCGGGACTCCGAACACTGAAGCTTTCTTT
TRBV9	NA	NA	TRBJ1-2	CASSVGLEPYGYTF	TGTGCCAGCAGCGTAGGGCTGGAGCCCTATGGCTACACCTTC
TRBV6-4	NA	TRBD1	TRBJ2-3	CASSDSGDRGTDTQYF	TGTGCCAGCAGTGACTCTGGGGACAGGGGCACAGATACGCAGTATTTT
TRBV10-3	NA	NA	TRBJ1-1	CAISEGWKGAFF	TGTGCCATCAGTGAGGGATGGAAGGGGGCTTTCTTT
TRBV27	NA	TRBD2	TRBJ2-5	CASTVAGPGGTQYF	TGTGCCAGCACCGTAGCGGGACCGGGGGGGACCCAGTACTTC
TRBV5-1	NA	TRBD2	TRBJ2-1	CASSLNGAGGSNEQFF	TGCGCCAGCAGCTTGAACGGAGCGGGGGGCTCGAATGAGCAGTTCTTC
TRBV7-9	few	NA	TRBJ1-5	CASSLAGAEVSNQPQHF	TGTGCCAGCAGCTTAGCGGGGGCTGAAGTGAGCAATCAGCCCCAGCATTTT
TRBV6-5	NA	NA	TRBJ1-2	CASSYLAANYGYTF	TGTGCCAGCAGTTACTTAGCAGCCAACTATGGCTACACCTTC
TRBV18	NA	TRBD1	TRBJ1-2	CASSPRDRLVYGYTF	TGTGCCAGCTCACCCAGGGACAGGCTCGTCTATGGCTACACCTTC
TRBV6-5	NA	NA	TRBJ1-2	CASSYDGGYGYTF	TGTGCCAGCAGTTACGACGGAGGCTATGGCTACACCTTC
TRBV12-3/TRBV12-4	NA	NA	TRBJ1-1	CASSHRRTRVVFF	TGTGCCAGCAGCCATCGACGTACCCGGGTTGTTTTCTTT
TRBV7-9	few	NA	TRBJ1-2	CASSASGLTFEGYTF	TGTGCCAGCAGCGCTTCGGGACTTACTTTTGAAGGCTACACCTTC
TRBV18	once	TRBD1	TRBJ1-2	CASSGQGGNYGYTF	TGTGCCAGCTCCGGACAGGGCGGTAACTATGGCTACACCTTC
TRBV3-1/TRBV3-2	NA	NA	TRBJ1-2	CASSQDRAVAYYGYTF	TGTGCCAGCAGCCAAGACAGGGCAGTGGCCTACTATGGCTACACCTTC
TRBV30	NA	NA	TRBJ2-7	CATNPRGRFYEQYF	TGTGCCACCAATCCTAGGGGCAGGTTCTACGAGCAGTACTTC
TRBV4-1	NA	NA	TRBJ1-6	CASSQDVNSPLHF	TGCGCCAGCAGCCAAGACGTTAATTCACCCCTCCACTTT
TRBV4-2	NA	NA	TRBJ1-6	CASSPDQGGNSPLHF	TGTGCCAGCAGCCCGGACCAGGGCGGTAATTCACCCCTCCACTTT
TRBV3-1/TRBV3-2	NA	TRBD1	TRBJ1-3	CASSSPSRRTGIGNTIYF	TGTGCCAGCAGCTCACCTAGCCGCCGGACAGGGATTGGAAACACCATATATTTT
TRBV6-5	NA	TRBD1	TRBJ1-4	CASRRQGITNEKLFF	TGTGCCAGCAGGAGACAGGGGATAACTAATGAAAAACTGTTTTTT
TRBV29-1	NA	TRBD1	TRBJ1-6	CSTRTGDNSPLHF	TGCAGCACTCGGACAGGGGACAATTCACCCCTCCACTTT
TRBV7-7	few	NA	TRBJ1-1	CASSLVQAGLYTEAFF	TGTGCTAGCAGCTTAGTTCAGGCAGGCCTGTACACTGAAGCTTTCTTT
TRBV7-2	once	NA	TRBJ1-3	CASSLGDFRDTIYF	TGTGCCAGCAGCCTGGGGGACTTCAGGGACACCATATATTTT